Described below is a single T cell receptor beta chain sequence and its context. The antigen remains unidentified. This record comes from a study of T cells in localized non-small cell lung cancer. Findings of the study overall: The appearance of a median 57 of the top 100 tumor clones was seen in adjacent lung. Increased T cell density in blood showed an association with longer overall survival. As only one tumor region underwent sequencing, heterogeneity remains possible. The highest T cell clonality was in uninvolved adjacent lung, above tumor.

Assay: immunoSEQ multiplex PCR; the TCRdb copy retains only in-frame clones and omits some. The sample shows 2,000 to 2,500 clones, roughly 19% of them seen only once. From germline, CDR1 is LNHDA and CDR2 SQIVND (reference sequence). J gave up 3 bases and V 10 bases, and 11 bases lay outside the gene matches. CDR3 size: 16 residues. This TCR came from a man aged 40 to 70 with stage I squamous cell lung carcinoma. This sample comprised lung tumor tissue, obtained before any cancer treatment. The rearrangement links TRBV19 to TRBJ1-5; 11 bases fit TRBD1. DNA for the CDR3: TGTGCCACCCACTCATTGGGACAGGGGGACAATCAGCCCCAGCATTTT. Translation gives CATHSLGQGDNQPQHF.